This T cell receptor (beta chain) was identified in a study of blood T cell repertoires in COVID-19. TCRdb's copy holds only in-frame clones and misses some; the assay was immunoSEQ multiplex PCR. The sample records about 200,000 clones, about 90% being singletons. Germline-derived CDR1 and CDR2 are MNHEY and SMNVEV (reference sequence). The CDR3 length is 13 residues. V was pared by 9 bases and J by 0 bases, with 10 bases between. The sequenced material came from peripheral blood. The origin of this receptor is a man aged 30-40 years with acute or convalescent COVID-19. The genes are TRBV27 and TRBJ2-3; a weak D match, TRBD2 (5 bases). CDR3 in amino acids: CASGLASTDTQYF. The CDR3 bases are TGTGCCAGTGGGCTAGCCAGCACAGATACGCAGTATTTT.